This section outlines one TCR beta chain sequence together with its context. The data originate from a study of T cell responses to AZD1222 COVID-19 vaccine. Measured with immunoSEQ multiplex PCR; TCRdb has only the in-frame clones, and not every one. The sample holds roughly 150,000 clones, more than 90% seen once. The CDR3 consists of 15 residues. The germline V gene has CDR1 SGHRS and CDR2 YFSETQ. The V gene lost 5 bases and the J gene lost 4 bases, with 15 bases spanning the gap. This TCR was recovered from an adult who received the AZD1222 COVID-19 vaccine. The chain has TRBV5-1 and TRBJ1-4; tentative D call: TRBD1 (6 bases). The specimen comprised peripheral blood, sampled 28 days after the second AZD1222 dose. Here the CDR3 DNA reads TGCGCCAGCAGTTTCAACACAGGGAATAATGAAAAACTGTTTTTT. Protein sequence: CASSFNTGNNEKLFF.